This T cell receptor (beta chain) was retrieved from a study of blood T cell repertoires in COVID-19. Per the study methods: Amplifying reference gene primers gave estimates of nucleated cell counts. The table came from immunoSEQ multiplex PCR; TCRdb's copy has only in-frame clones and leaves some out. The DNA gave D and trimming, while V, J and clone size come from that table. Here the sample spans 200,000 to 250,000 clones, 85% to 90% being singletons. This CDR3 comprises 16 residues. V gave up 1 base and J gave up 3 bases; unmatched junction bases: 6. Germline CDR1 and CDR2: LGHNA and YNFKEQ. The TCR originated in a man aged 50 to 60 with COVID-19, enrolled during active disease. The rearrangement uses TRBV4-2 and TRBJ2-7; 10 bases map to TRBD2. The sequenced sample was peripheral blood. The DNA for the CDR3 is TGTGCCAGCAGCCAAGTAGCGGGAGGTATTATCTACGAGCAGTACTTC. Its translation: CASSQVAGGIIYEQYF.